These 26 T cell receptor beta chains originate from one sample sequenced in a study of Ad26.COV2.S vaccination and SARS-CoV-2 variants. Produced via immunoSEQ multiplex PCR; TCRdb's table is partial and in-frame only. The sample contains hundreds of thousands of clones, around 87% of which appear only once. Treatment: 15 to 20 received Ad26.COV2.S at low or high dose, single or two shots; 5 received placebo; per-sample allocation not given. Sampling took place 63 days after the first vaccine or placebo injection. The sample was peripheral blood, taken in a trial of Ad26.COV2.S vaccine versus placebo. These receptors originate from a person aged 18-60 years who received the Ad26.COV2.S COVID-19 vaccine or a placebo.

The chain joins TRBV6-5 to TRBJ1-1; D is perhaps TRBD1 (6 bases). The V end lost 4 bases, the J end lost 4 bases, and 10 bases lay between the germline ends. The CDR3 spans 13 residues. Germline V lookup: CDR1 MNHEY, CDR2 SVGAGI. For the CDR3, the DNA is TGTGCCAGCAGTTTCCTGGGGGCCACTGAAGCTTTCTTT. This codes for CASSFLGATEAFF.

The chain joins TRBV3-1 (or the pseudogene TRBV3-2) to TRBJ2-2; 7 bases align to TRBD2. V lost 3 bases and J lost 6; bases outside the gene matches: 16. This CDR3 has 18 amino acids. Germline loops: CDR1 LGHDT, CDR2 YNNKEL (reference sequence). The CDR3 region is CASSHLPSGPSIAGELFF. DNA of the CDR3: TGTGCCAGCAGCCACCTTCCTAGCGGCCCAAGTATCGCCGGGGAGCTGTTTTTT.

The rearrangement uses TRBV6-6 and TRBJ2-7; D is unclear. From germline, CDR1 is MNHNY and CDR2 SVGAGI (reference sequence). The ends were cut back, 0 bases at V and 3 bases at J, with 9 bases in the middle. The CDR3 sequence is 14 residues long. The CDR3 sequence is CASSYSVGFYEQYF. Here the CDR3 DNA reads TGTGCCAGCAGTTACTCGGTCGGTTTCTACGAGCAGTACTTC.

This chain joins TRBV3-1 (or the pseudogene TRBV3-2) and TRBJ2-7; TRBD1 aligns across 9 bases. CDR1 is LGHDT and CDR2 is YNNKEL in the germline V gene (reference sequence). CDR3 length: 17 residues. V trimming: 3 bases; J trimming: 0 bases; junction bases outside the gene matches: 9. This chain's CDR3 is CASSHGPGQGSSYEQYF. CDR3 coding DNA: TGTGCCAGCAGCCATGGGCCCGGACAGGGGAGCTCCTACGAGCAGTACTTC.

Concerning this clone: Other DNA sequences of this sample code for an identical CDR3. The gene calls are TRBV20-1 and TRBJ1-5; no definite D call. V lost 7 bases, J lost 7 bases, and 5 bases lay in between. Germline V gene sequence: CDR1 DFQATT, CDR2 SNEGSKA (reference sequence). CDR3 length: 9 residues. The CDR3 bases are TGCAGTGTCGGACAGCCCCAGCATTTT. Residues: CSVGQPQHF.

The chain recombines TRBV9 with TRBJ1-1; no firm D call. The CDR3 consists of 13 residues. V was pared by 4 bases and J by 2 bases, with 9 bases between. Germline loops: CDR1 SGDLS, CDR2 YYNGEE. CDR3 loop: CASSLSGNTEAFF. In nucleotides, the CDR3 is TGTGCCAGCAGCCTCAGCGGAAACACTGAAGCTTTCTTT.

The rearrangement joins TRBV30 to TRBJ1-1; possibly TRBD1 for D (5 bases). Trimming removed 3 bases at V and 5 bases at J, with 22 bases between. The CDR3 sequence is 16 residues long. The germline gives CDR1 GTSNPN, CDR2 SVGIG (reference sequence). DNA for the CDR3: TGTGCCTGGAGCCCGGGACGGGAACAGGTCTGGACTGAAGCTTTCTTT. Its translation: CAWSPGREQVWTEAFF.

V and J are TRBV5-6 and TRBJ1-1; D unresolved. Germline lookup yields CDR1 SGHDT and CDR2 YYEEEE. V gave up 7 bases and J gave up 0 bases, with 13 bases separating them. CDR3 length: 14 residues. The CDR3, as DNA: TGTGCCAGCTATCGGGGAATTATGAACACTGAAGCTTTCTTT. Translation: CASYRGIMNTEAFF.

The chain carries TRBV12-5 and TRBJ1-1; D gene uncertain. CDR1 and CDR2 (germline): LGHNT, FRNRAP. The CDR3 runs to 13 residues. The ends were cut back, 5 bases at V and 1 base at J, with 8 bases in the middle. The CDR3 loop reads CASGTQANTEAFF. In nucleotides, the CDR3 is TGTGCTAGTGGTACCCAGGCGAACACTGAAGCTTTCTTT.

The chain recombines TRBV4-3 with TRBJ2-1, with 7 bases fitting TRBD2. The CDR3 spans 15 residues. J lost 3 bases, V lost 0 bases, and 2 bases had no gene match. Per the germline V gene, CDR1 is LGHNA and CDR2 is YSLEER. CDR3 in amino acids: CASSQEWGGYNEQFF. CDR3 nucleotides: TGCGCCAGCAGCCAAGAATGGGGGGGCTACAATGAGCAGTTCTTC.

This rearrangement joins TRBV7-6 to TRBJ2-6; TRBD1 matches at 10 bases. CDR3 length: 18 residues. After removal of 4 bases from V and 1 base from J, the junction contained 7 bases not matched to a gene. CDR1 and CDR2 (germline): SGHVS, FNYEAQ. CDR3 sequence: CASSSPGQGSSGANVLTF. The CDR3 DNA sequence: TGTGCCAGCAGCTCACCGGGACAGGGGTCTTCTGGGGCCAACGTCCTGACTTTC.

The V and J genes are TRBV5-1 and TRBJ1-6, with D maybe TRBD1 (5 bases). Germline CDR1 SGHRS, CDR2 YFSETQ. This CDR3 comprises 18 residues. V lost 0 bases to trimming and J lost 2 bases, with 15 bases between them. CDR3 in DNA: TGCGCCAGCAGCTTGGAACTGGACAATATTGCCTATAATTCACCCCTCCACTTT. Its protein is CASSLELDNIAYNSPLHF. Filled out from reference TRBV5-1 and TRBJ1-6, the complete variable domain reads KAGVTQTPRYLIKTRGQQVTLSCSPISGHRSVSWYQQTPGQGLQFLFEYFSETQRNKGNFPGRFSGRQFSNSRSEMNVSTLELGDSALYLCASSLELDNIAYNSPLHFGNGTRLTVT.

The chain combines TRBV30 with TRBJ2-7; D may be TRBD1 (5 bases). In germline, CDR1 is GTSNPN, CDR2 SVGIG (reference sequence). The length of the CDR3 is 17 residues. Trimming took off 4 bases at V and 4 bases at J, with 26 bases between the two ends. The CDR3, as DNA: TGTGCCTGGACCCCAGGGATCCCGCAGGGCAGCATTTACGAGCAGTACTTC. Its protein is CAWTPGIPQGSIYEQYF.

This clone appeared once. V is TRBV11-2 and J is TRBJ2-7; perhaps TRBD1 as D (5 bases). Trimming removed 4 bases at V and 4 bases at J, with 11 bases between. The CDR3 totals 13 residues. Germline CDR1 reads SGHAT; CDR2 reads FQNNGV. Here the CDR3 reads CASSSNRIYEQYF. The CDR3 DNA reads TGTGCCAGCAGCTCAAACAGGATTTACGAGCAGTACTTC.

The chain employs TRBV6-5 and TRBJ2-7, with D perhaps matching TRBD1 or TRBD2 (5 bases each). V was clipped by 2 bases and J by 6 bases, with 17 bases between them. The CDR3 has 15 amino acids. Germline V CDR1 and CDR2: MNHEY, SVGAGI. In nucleotides, the CDR3 is TGTGCCAGCAGTTACGGATTAGGCAGGGCGGGCGAGCAGTACTTC. Translated, it gives CASSYGLGRAGEQYF.

V is TRBV4-1 and J is TRBJ2-7, with D possibly TRBD1 on 6 matching bases. V lost 5 bases and J 2 bases, leaving 19 bases between the germline ends. CDR1 and CDR2 from the germline V gene are MGHRA and YSYEKL. The CDR3 loop spans 16 amino acids. The CDR3 sequence is CASSASQVKGAYEQYF. The DNA for the CDR3 is TGCGCCAGCAGCGCAAGCCAGGTGAAGGGGGCCTACGAGCAGTACTTC.

The rearrangement joins TRBV7-9 to TRBJ2-2, with D perhaps assigned TRBD1 or TRBD2 (5 bases each). CDR1 is SEHNR and CDR2 is FQNEAQ in the germline V gene (reference sequence). This CDR3 comprises 17 residues. V lost 1 base to trimming and J lost 0 bases, with 12 bases between them. Here the CDR3 reads CASSLDSRGANTGELFF. The DNA of the CDR3 is TGTGCCAGCAGCTTAGATTCTCGGGGCGCGAACACCGGGGAGCTGTTTTTT.

This clone was counted once. The J gene is TRBJ1-5, the V gene TRBV12-2. TRBV12-2 is a recognized pseudogene. This CDR3 comprises 15 residues. This CDR3 reads CASRLVSGFRQPQHF. The CDR3, as DNA: TGTGCAAGTCGCTTAGTTTCTGGGTTTCGTCAGCCCCAGCATTTT.

This chain connects TRBV4-2 to TRBJ1-2; D might be TRBD1 (6 bases). V dropped 0 bases and J dropped 0 bases, with 11 bases sitting between them. CDR1 and CDR2 from the germline V gene are LGHNA and YNFKEQ. The CDR3 loop spans 16 amino acids. The CDR3 here is CASSQESRTANYGYTF. CDR3 DNA: TGTGCCAGCAGCCAAGAGTCACGGACAGCTAACTATGGCTACACCTTC.

The chain couples TRBV20-1 to TRBJ1-5, with TRBD1 matching over 8 bases. This CDR3 is built from 11 residues. Trimming cost V 5 bases and J 6 bases; bases outside gene matches: 0. CDR1 is DFQATT, CDR2 SNEGSKA, per germline (reference sequence). The CDR3 region has the DNA TGCAGTGCTGGGACAGGTCAGCCCCAGCATTTT. This gives the protein CSAGTGQPQHF.

A single count supports this clone. This chain connects TRBV7-9 to TRBJ2-3; D tentatively reads TRBD1 or TRBD2 (6 bases each). The CDR3 is 15 amino acids. Trimming shortened V by 1 base and J by 1 base, and 9 bases separated the two germline ends. Germline V CDR1 and CDR2: SEHNR, FQNEAQ (reference sequence). The CDR3 here is CASSLDGGGTDTQYF. DNA for the CDR3: TGTGCCAGCAGCTTAGACGGGGGCGGCACAGATACGCAGTATTTT.

A note on this clone: In the same sample, other DNA sequences code for this CDR3. This chain joins TRBV20-1 and TRBJ2-7; tentative D call: TRBD1 (6 bases). This CDR3 has 11 residues. Germline CDR1 reads DFQATT; CDR2 reads SNEGSKA (reference sequence). V lost 1 base, J lost 6 bases, and 7 bases lay in between. CDR3 nucleotide sequence: TGCAGTGCTAGAGTAGGGGGCGAGCAGTACTTC. Translated, it gives CSARVGGEQYF.

The rearrangement links TRBV18 to TRBJ1-1, with 10 bases aligning to TRBD1. Germline CDR1 is KGHSH and CDR2 is LQKENI. This CDR3 has 14 residues. The V gene end was trimmed by 3 bases and the J gene end by 4 bases; junction bases not matched to a gene: 2. The CDR3 sequence: CASSPRTGGTEAFF. The CDR3 bases are TGTGCCAGCTCACCCAGGACAGGGGGCACTGAAGCTTTCTTT.

In its sample, this clone was seen once. This chain links TRBV29-1 with TRBJ2-2; the D gene is possibly TRBD2 (6 bases). This CDR3 contains 14 residues. Germline CDR1 SQVTM, CDR2 ANQGSEA. Trimming left V 3 bases short and J 6 bases short, with 14 bases between. The CDR3 here is CSVESSDLAGELFF. In DNA, the CDR3 is TGCAGCGTTGAGTCTAGCGACTTGGCCGGGGAGCTGTTTTTT.

V and J are TRBV5-1 and TRBJ2-2; 8 bases agree with TRBD1. V shed 3 bases and J 1 base; nucleotides not matched to a gene: 5. The CDR3 extends over 16 amino acids. Germline loops: CDR1 SGHRS, CDR2 YFSETQ. In DNA form, the CDR3 reads TGCGCCAGCAGCTCCACCACAGGGGGGAACACCGGGGAGCTGTTTTTT. Protein product: CASSSTTGGNTGELFF.

The chain is built from TRBV5-5 and TRBJ2-7, with 12 bases that match TRBD1. In germline, CDR1 is SGHKS, CDR2 YYEKEE (reference sequence). V was clipped by 2 bases and J by 7 bases; unmatched bases: 7. This CDR3 contains 15 residues. CDR3 sequence: CASSFPGQGAWEQYF. In DNA form, the CDR3 reads TGTGCCAGCAGCTTCCCGGGACAGGGGGCATGGGAGCAGTACTTC.